This T cell receptor (beta chain) was captured in a study of blood T cell repertoires in COVID-19. At the level of the study: The United States, Italy and Spain were the sources of the acute and convalescent COVID-19 samples. Nucleic acid was either cDNA or gDNA, and it came from T cells, B-cell-depleted T cells, or PBMCs.

Original handling: The authors estimated nucleated cell counts from reference gene primer amplification. Method: immunoSEQ multiplex PCR; TCRdb's copy keeps in-frame clones and lacks some. For V, J and clone size, that table is used; D and trimming come from the DNA. The table includes 35,000 to 40,000 clones, around 74% detected once. Seattle participants joined during active infection and were tracked over time. This receptor was identified in an older man with COVID-19, enrolled during active disease. The material sequenced was peripheral blood.

DNA of the CDR3: TGTGCCAGCAGACCAGGGGGCTGGAACACTGAAGCTTTCTTT. Translation: CASRPGGWNTEAFF. V usage is TRBV6-5 and J usage is TRBJ1-1; TRBD1 matches 8 bases. The CDR3 is 14 amino acids. Trimming took 6 bases from V and 1 from J; bases not matched to a gene: 4. Germline lookup yields CDR1 MNHEY and CDR2 SVGAGI.